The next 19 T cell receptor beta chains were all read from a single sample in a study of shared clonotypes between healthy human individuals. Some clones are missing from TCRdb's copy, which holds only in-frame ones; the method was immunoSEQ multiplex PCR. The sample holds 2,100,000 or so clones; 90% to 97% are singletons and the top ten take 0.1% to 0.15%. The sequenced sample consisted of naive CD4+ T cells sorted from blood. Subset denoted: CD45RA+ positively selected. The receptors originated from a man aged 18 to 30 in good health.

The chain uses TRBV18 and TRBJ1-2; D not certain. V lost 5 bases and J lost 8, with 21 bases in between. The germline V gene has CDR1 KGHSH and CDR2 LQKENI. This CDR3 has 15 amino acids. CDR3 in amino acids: CASSAGPLSSEGYTF. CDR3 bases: TGTGCCAGCTCAGCAGGTCCGTTGAGTTCAGAGGGCTACACCTTC.

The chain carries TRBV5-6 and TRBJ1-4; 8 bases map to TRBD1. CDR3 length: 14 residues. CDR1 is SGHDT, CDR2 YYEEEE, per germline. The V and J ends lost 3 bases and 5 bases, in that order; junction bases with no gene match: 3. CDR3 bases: TGTGCCAGCAGCTCGACAGGGGTCAATGAAAAACTGTTTTTT. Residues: CASSSTGVNEKLFF.

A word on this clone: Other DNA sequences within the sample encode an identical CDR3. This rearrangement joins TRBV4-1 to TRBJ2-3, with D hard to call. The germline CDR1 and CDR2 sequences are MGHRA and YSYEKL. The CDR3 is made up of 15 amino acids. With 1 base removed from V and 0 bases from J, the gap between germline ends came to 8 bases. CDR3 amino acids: CASSQVISSTDTQYF. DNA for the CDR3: TGCGCCAGCAGCCAAGTAATCTCTAGCACAGATACGCAGTATTTT.

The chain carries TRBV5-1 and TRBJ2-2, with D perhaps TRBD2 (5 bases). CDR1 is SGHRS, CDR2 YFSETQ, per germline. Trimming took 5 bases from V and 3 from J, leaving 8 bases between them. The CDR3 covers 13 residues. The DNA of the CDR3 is TGCGCCAGCAGATGGGGAGACACCGGGGAGCTGTTTTTT. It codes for CASRWGDTGELFF.

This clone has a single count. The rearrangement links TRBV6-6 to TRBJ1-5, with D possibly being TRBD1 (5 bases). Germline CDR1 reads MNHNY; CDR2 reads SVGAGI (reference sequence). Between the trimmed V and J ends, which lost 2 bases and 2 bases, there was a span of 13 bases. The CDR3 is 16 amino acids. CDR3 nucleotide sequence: TGTGCCAGCAGTTACGGCCCGCGGGGGGGCAATCAGCCCCAGCATTTT. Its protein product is CASSYGPRGGNQPQHF.

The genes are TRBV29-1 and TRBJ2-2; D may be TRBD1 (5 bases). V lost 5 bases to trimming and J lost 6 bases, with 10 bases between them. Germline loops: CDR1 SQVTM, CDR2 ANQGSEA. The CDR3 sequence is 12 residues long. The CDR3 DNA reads TGCAGCGTTAACAAGGGGTCCGGGGAGCTGTTTTTT. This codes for CSVNKGSGELFF.

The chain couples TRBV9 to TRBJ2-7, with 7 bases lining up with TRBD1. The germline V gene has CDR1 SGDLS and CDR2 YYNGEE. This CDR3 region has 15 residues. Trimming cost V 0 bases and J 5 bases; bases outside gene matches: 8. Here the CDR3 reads CASSVGWDRGHEQYF. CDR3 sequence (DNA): TGTGCCAGCAGCGTAGGATGGGACAGAGGCCACGAGCAGTACTTC.

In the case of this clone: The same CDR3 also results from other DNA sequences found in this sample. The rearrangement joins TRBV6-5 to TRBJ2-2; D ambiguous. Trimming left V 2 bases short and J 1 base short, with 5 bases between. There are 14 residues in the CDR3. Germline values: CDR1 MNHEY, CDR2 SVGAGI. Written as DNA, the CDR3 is TGTGCCAGCAGTTACGGGCTGAACACCGGGGAGCTGTTTTTT. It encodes CASSYGLNTGELFF.

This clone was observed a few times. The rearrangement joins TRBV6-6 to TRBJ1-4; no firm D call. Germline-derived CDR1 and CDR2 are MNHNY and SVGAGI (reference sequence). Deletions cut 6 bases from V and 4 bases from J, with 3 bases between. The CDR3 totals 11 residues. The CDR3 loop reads CASRGNEKLFF. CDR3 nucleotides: TGTGCCAGCAGAGGTAATGAAAAACTGTTTTTT.

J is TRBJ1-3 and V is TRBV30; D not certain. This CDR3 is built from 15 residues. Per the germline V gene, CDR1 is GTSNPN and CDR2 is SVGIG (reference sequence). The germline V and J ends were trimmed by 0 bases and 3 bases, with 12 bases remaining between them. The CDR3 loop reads CAWSVRGDVGNTIYF. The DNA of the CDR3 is TGTGCCTGGAGTGTCCGCGGTGATGTTGGAAACACCATATATTTT.

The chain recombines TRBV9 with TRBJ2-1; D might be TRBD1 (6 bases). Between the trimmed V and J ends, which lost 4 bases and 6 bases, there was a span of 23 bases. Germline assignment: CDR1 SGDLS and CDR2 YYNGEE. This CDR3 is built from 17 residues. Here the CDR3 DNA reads TGTGCCAGCAGCCCCCAAGGAGACAGGATACAGGCCAATGAGCAGTTCTTC. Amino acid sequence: CASSPQGDRIQANEQFF.

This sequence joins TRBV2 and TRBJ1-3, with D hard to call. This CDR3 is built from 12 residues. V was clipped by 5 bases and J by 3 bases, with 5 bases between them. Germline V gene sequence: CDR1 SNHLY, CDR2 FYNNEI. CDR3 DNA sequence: TGTGCCAGCAGTACGATTGGAAACACCATATATTTT. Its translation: CASSTIGNTIYF.

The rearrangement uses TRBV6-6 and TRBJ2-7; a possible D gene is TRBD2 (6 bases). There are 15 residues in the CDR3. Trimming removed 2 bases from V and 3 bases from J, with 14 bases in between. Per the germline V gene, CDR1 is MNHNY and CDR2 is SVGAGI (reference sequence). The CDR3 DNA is TGTGCCAGCAGTTACCGCGGGGAAGGTCTCTACGAGCAGTACTTC. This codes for CASSYRGEGLYEQYF.

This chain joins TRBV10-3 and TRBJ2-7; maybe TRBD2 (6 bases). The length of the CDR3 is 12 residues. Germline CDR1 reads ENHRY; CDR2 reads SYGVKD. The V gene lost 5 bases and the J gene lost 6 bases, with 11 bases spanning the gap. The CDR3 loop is CAISRGVGEQYF. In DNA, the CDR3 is TGTGCCATCAGTCGCGGGGTTGGCGAGCAGTACTTC.

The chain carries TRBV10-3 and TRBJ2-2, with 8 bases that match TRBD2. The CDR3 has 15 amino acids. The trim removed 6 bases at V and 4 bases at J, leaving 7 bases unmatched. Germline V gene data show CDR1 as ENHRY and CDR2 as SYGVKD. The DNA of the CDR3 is TGTGCCATCAGGGACTGGCGGGAGGTCACCGGGGAGCTGTTTTTT. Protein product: CAIRDWREVTGELFF.

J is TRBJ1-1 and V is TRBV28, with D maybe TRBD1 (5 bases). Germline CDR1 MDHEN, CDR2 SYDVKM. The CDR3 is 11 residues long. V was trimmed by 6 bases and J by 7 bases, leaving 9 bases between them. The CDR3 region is CASSTGGEAFF. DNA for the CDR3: TGTGCCAGCAGCACAGGCGGTGAAGCTTTCTTT.

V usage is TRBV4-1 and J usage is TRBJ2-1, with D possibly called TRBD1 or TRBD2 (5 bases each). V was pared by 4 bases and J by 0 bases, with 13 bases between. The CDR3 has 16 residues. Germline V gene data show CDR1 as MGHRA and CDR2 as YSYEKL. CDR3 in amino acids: CASSPLRGSSYNEQFF. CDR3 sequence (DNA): TGCGCCAGCAGCCCCCTGAGGGGAAGCTCCTACAATGAGCAGTTCTTC.

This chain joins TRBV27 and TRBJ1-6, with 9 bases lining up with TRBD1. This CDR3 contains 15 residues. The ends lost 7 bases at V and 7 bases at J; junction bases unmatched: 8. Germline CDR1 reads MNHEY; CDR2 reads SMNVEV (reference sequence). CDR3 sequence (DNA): TGTGCCAGCACCGGACAGGGGCTGGGGAATTCACCCCTCCACTTT. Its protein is CASTGQGLGNSPLHF.

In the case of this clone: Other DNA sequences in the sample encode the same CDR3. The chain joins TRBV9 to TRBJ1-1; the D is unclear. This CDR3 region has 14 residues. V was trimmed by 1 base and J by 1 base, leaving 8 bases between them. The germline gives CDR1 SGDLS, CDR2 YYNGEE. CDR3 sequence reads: CASSVSPTNTEAFF. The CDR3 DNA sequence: TGTGCCAGCAGCGTAAGTCCGACGAACACTGAAGCTTTCTTT.